Listed here are 18 T cell receptor beta chains from one sample, sequenced in a study of CD8 T cells in ankylosing spondylitis. Using its own MiXCR run on the 5' RACE reads, TCRdb lists one record per CDR3 protein. The data contain 300,000 to 400,000 distinct CDR3 sequences, 11% of them seen just once; the ten biggest clones take up roughly 9.5%. The sample was blood, either unsorted or a sorted T cell fraction (not recorded which). These receptors were obtained from a female donor with ankylosing spondylitis or in good health (not recorded which).

This sequence joins TRBV28 and TRBJ1-2, with D uncertain. Germline V gene sequence: CDR1 MDHEN, CDR2 SYDVKM. CDR3 size: 13 residues. Trimming shortened V by 8 bases and J by 0 bases, and 10 bases separated the two germline ends. CDR3 in DNA: TGTGCCAGCTCCCTCCAGGCTAACTATGGCTACACCTTC. This translates into CASSLQANYGYTF.

This clonotype came up a few times. A junction end diverges from the germline sequence, so it may reflect a read error. The chain couples TRBV29-1 to TRBJ2-1, with no clear D. The CDR3 runs to 9 residues. Per the germline V gene, CDR1 is SQVTM and CDR2 is ANQGSEA. CDR3 DNA: TGCAGCGTTGAAGGGTTGATGATCTTC. Translated, it gives CSVEGLMIF.

This clonotype was counted a few times. V usage is TRBV30 and J usage is TRBJ2-1, with a possible D match to TRBD2 (6 bases). Germline assignment: CDR1 GTSNPN and CDR2 SVGIG (reference sequence). V was trimmed by 5 bases and J by 10 bases, leaving 21 bases between them. This CDR3 comprises 14 residues. DNA for the CDR3: TGTGCCTGGGGACATAGCTGGAAGGGAGGCGAGCAGTTCTTC. It yields the protein CAWGHSWKGGEQFF.

Comment on this clonotype: At one of its ends the junction is not consistent with the germline gene, which may arise from a read error. The V and J genes are TRBV11-2 and TRBJ2-7; D call uncertain. The germline gives CDR1 SGHAT, CDR2 FQNNGV. This CDR3 region has 12 residues. The CDR3 region has the DNA TGTGCCAGCAGCTTAGAAGGTCGGCGCACACGCTTC. This sequence encodes CASSLEGRRTRF. The complete variable domain, with remaining parts taken from reference TRBV11-2 and TRBJ2-7, reads EAGVAQSPRYKIIEKRQSVAFWCNPISGHATLYWYQQILGQGPKLLIQFQNNGVVDDSQLPKDRFSAERLKGVDSTLKIQPAKLEDSAVYLCASSLEGRRTRFGPGTRLTVT.

This clonotype was recorded at least ten times. The rearrangement uses TRBV11-1 and TRBJ2-3, with 12 bases lining up with TRBD2. Germline CDR1 and CDR2: SGHAT and FQDESV (reference sequence). Unmatched junction bases numbered 6, after V lost 0 bases and J lost 2 bases. The CDR3 sequence is 18 residues long. This CDR3 is CASSLAGLAGTSTDTQYF. CDR3 DNA sequence: TGTGCCAGCAGCTTAGCAGGACTAGCGGGGACCTCCACAGATACGCAGTATTTT. The full variable domain, its missing parts supplied by reference TRBV11-1 and TRBJ2-3, is EAEVAQSPRYKITEKSQAVAFWCDPISGHATLYWYRQILGQGPELLVQFQDESVVDDSQLPKDRFSAERLKGVDSTLKIQPAELGDSAMYLCASSLAGLAGTSTDTQYFGPGTRLTVL.

This clonotype showed up many times. The chain recombines TRBV20-1 with TRBJ2-1, with D perhaps assigned TRBD1 or TRBD2 (5 bases each). Trimming shortened V by 5 bases and J by 3 bases, and 14 bases separated the two germline ends. This CDR3 comprises 14 residues. CDR1 DFQATT and CDR2 SNEGSKA come from the germline V gene (reference sequence). CDR3 loop: CSARPGPSYNEQFF. CDR3 coding DNA: TGCAGTGCTCGGCCGGGACCGAGCTACAATGAGCAGTTCTTC.

The chain links TRBV7-2 to TRBJ1-3; D gene unclear. V gave up 2 bases and J gave up 3 bases, with 5 bases separating them. CDR3 length: 13 amino acids. Germline-derived CDR1 and CDR2 are SGHTA and FQGNSA. CDR3 nucleotide sequence: TGTGCCAGCAGCTTAATCCGTGGAAACACCATATATTTT. Protein sequence: CASSLIRGNTIYF.

This clonotype was counted at least ten times. The V gene is TRBV28, the J gene TRBJ2-4, with 7 bases lining up with TRBD1. V shed 6 bases, J shed 0 bases, and the junction held 5 bases outside the gene matches. The germline CDR1 and CDR2 sequences are MDHEN and SYDVKM. This CDR3 contains 15 residues. The CDR3 DNA sequence: TGTGCCAGCAGCCTCGACAGGGTAGCCAAAAACATTCAGTACTTC. This codes for CASSLDRVAKNIQYF.

This clonotype was observed many times. J is TRBJ2-2 and V is TRBV20-1; weak D call: TRBD2 (7 bases). Germline-derived CDR1 and CDR2 are DFQATT and SNEGSKA (reference sequence). The CDR3 loop spans 15 amino acids. Trimming left V 7 bases short and J 3 bases short, with 18 bases between. In DNA, the CDR3 is TGCAGTGACCAACAGGGCGGGAGATACACCGGGGAGCTGTTTTTT. The encoded protein is CSDQQGGRYTGELFF.

In its sample, this clonotype was seen many times. The rearrangement joins TRBV11-2 to TRBJ2-7, with TRBD2 matching over 9 bases. V gave up 5 bases and J gave up 4 bases; unmatched junction bases: 9. The germline V gene encodes CDR1 SGHAT and CDR2 FQNNGV. The CDR3 extends over 15 amino acids. The CDR3: CASSATAGGPYEQYF. The CDR3 nucleotides read TGTGCCAGCAGCGCGACTGCGGGAGGGCCTTACGAGCAGTACTTC.

This clonotype was detected a few times. The chain links TRBV11-2 to TRBJ2-1; a weak D match, TRBD2 (6 bases). Trimming left V 0 bases short and J 16 bases short, with 19 bases between. Germline V CDR1 and CDR2: SGHAT, FQNNGV. This CDR3 has 14 residues. Here the CDR3 reads CASSLDLERDFLFF. The CDR3 coding sequence is TGTGCCAGCAGCTTAGATCTGGAACGGGACTTCTTATTCTTC.

This clonotype was detected ten times or more. This rearrangement joins TRBV3-1 to TRBJ2-7; the D is unclear. CDR1 and CDR2 (germline): LGHDT, YNNKEL (reference sequence). This CDR3 region has 12 residues. V lost 6 bases and J 3 bases, leaving 9 bases between the germline ends. The CDR3 nucleotides are TGTGCCAGCAGTCAGGTTGGCTACGAGCAGTACTTC. Amino acids: CASSQVGYEQYF.

This clonotype was detected many times. The rearrangement links TRBV20-1 to TRBJ1-2; TRBD1 is a possible D gene (5 bases). The CDR3 extends over 13 amino acids. Germline V lookup: CDR1 DFQATT, CDR2 SNEGSKA (reference sequence). With 4 bases removed from V and 6 bases from J, the gap between germline ends came to 15 bases. The CDR3 loop reads CSAKKYSDNGYTF. Here the CDR3 DNA reads TGCAGTGCTAAAAAGTATTCGGACAATGGCTACACCTTC.

For the CDR3, the DNA is TGTGCCAGCAGCCACGCCGGACCGAGTACGTACGAGCAGTACTTC. Translated, it gives CASSHAGPSTYEQYF. V and J are TRBV12-3 or TRBV12-4 and TRBJ2-7; D is uncertain. V lost 6 bases, J lost 4 bases, and 19 bases lay in between. This CDR3 is 15 amino acids long.

This clonotype has at least ten counts. The V gene is TRBV24-1, the J gene TRBJ2-1, with 9 bases identical to TRBD1. Looked up from germline, CDR1 is KGHDR and CDR2 is SFDVKD. V lost 5 bases to trimming and J lost 8 bases; unmatched junction nucleotides: 12. The CDR3 has 16 residues. The CDR3 loop reads CATSAVPGTGHHEQFF. In nucleotides, the CDR3 is TGTGCCACCAGTGCCGTCCCCGGGACAGGGCACCATGAGCAGTTCTTC.

This clonotype was recorded at least ten times. The chain links TRBV7-9 to TRBJ1-2, with 8 bases fitting TRBD1. The V and J ends lost 5 bases and 7 bases, in that order; junction bases with no gene match: 9. Germline loops: CDR1 SEHNR, CDR2 FQNEAQ (reference sequence). This CDR3 region has 14 residues. DNA of the CDR3: TGTGCCAGCAGCGGAGGGGACAGGACCGTTGGCTACACCTTC. Its protein is CASSGGDRTVGYTF.

The chain joins TRBV7-9 to TRBJ2-7; D might be TRBD1 (5 bases). There are 16 residues in the CDR3. V gave up 2 bases and J gave up 5 bases, with 19 bases separating them. Germline lookup yields CDR1 SEHNR and CDR2 FQNEAQ (reference sequence). The CDR3 nucleotides are TGTGCCAGCAGCTTATTTACAGGTCATGCTTCGCACGAGCAGTACTTC. As protein: CASSLFTGHASHEQYF.

This clonotype was recorded at least ten times. The chain combines TRBV2 with TRBJ1-5, with a possible D match to TRBD1 (6 bases). Germline CDR1 and CDR2: SNHLY and FYNNEI. CDR3 size: 13 residues. The ends were cut back, 3 bases at V and 7 bases at J, with 10 bases in the middle. CDR3 coding DNA: TGTGCCAGCAGTGATCGGCAGGGGCAGCCCCAGCATTTT. Protein product: CASSDRQGQPQHF.